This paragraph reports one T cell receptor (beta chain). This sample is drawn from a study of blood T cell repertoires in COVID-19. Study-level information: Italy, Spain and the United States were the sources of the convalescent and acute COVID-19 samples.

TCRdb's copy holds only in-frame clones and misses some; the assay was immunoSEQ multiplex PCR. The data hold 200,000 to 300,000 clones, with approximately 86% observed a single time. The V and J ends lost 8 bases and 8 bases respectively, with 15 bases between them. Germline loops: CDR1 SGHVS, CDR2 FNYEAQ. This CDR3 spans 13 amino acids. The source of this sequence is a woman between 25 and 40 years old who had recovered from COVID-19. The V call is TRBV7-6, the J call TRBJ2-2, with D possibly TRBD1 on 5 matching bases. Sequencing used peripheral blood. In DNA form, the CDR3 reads TGTGCCAGCGCTCCCACACAGGCTGGGGAGCTGTTTTTT. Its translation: CASAPTQAGELFF.